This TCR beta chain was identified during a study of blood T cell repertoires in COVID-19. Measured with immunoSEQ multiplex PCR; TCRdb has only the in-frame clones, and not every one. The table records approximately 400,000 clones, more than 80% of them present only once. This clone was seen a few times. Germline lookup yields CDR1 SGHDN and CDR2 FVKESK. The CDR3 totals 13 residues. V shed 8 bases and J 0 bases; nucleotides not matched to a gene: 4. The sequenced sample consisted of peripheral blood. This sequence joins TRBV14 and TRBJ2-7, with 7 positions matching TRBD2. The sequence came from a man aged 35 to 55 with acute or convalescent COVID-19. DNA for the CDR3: TGTGCCAGCCTAATAGCGGGCTCCTACGAGCAGTACTTC. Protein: CASLIAGSYEQYF.